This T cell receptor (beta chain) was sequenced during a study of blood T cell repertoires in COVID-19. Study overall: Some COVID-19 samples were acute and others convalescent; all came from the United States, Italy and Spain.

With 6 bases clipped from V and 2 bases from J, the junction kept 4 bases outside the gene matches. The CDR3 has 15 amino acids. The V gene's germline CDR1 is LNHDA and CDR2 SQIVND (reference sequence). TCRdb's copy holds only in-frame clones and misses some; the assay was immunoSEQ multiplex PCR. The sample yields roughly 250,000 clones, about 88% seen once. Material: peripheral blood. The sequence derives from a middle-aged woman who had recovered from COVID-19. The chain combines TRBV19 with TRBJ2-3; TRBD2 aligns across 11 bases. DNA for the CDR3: TGTGCCAGTAGCGAGACTAGCGGGACCACAGATACGCAGTATTTT. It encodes CASSETSGTTDTQYF. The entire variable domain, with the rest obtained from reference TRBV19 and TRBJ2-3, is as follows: DGGITQSPKYLFRKEGQNVTLSCEQNLNHDAMYWYRQDPGQGLRLIYYSQIVNDFQKGDIAEGYSVSREKKESFPLTVTSAQKNPTAFYLCASSETSGTTDTQYFGPGTRLTVL.